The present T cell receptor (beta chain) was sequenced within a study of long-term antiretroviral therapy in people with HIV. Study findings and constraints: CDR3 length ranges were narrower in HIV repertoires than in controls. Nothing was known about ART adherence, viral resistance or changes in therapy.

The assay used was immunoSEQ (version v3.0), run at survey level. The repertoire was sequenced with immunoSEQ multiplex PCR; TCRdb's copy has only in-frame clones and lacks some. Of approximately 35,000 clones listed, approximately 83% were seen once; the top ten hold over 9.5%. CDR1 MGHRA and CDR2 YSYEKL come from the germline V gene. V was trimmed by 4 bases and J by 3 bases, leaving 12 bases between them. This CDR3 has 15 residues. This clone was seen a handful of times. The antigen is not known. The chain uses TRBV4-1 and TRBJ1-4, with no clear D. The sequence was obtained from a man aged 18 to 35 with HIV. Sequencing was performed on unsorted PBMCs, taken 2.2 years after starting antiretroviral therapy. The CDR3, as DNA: TGCGCCAGCAGCCCGGACCTTTCACCTAATGAAAAACTGTTTTTT. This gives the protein CASSPDLSPNEKLFF.